This record covers a single TCR beta chain. This clone's antigen is unknown. No qualities accompany the bases; no much larger clone lies one base away. The data belong to a study of cytomegalovirus exposure and HLA in healthy donors (TCRdb year 2017). About the investigation overall: An earlier analysis of 587 of the donors reported roughly 300 Gb of sequence data and 95 million to 140 million unique TCR beta sequences obtained from approximately 180 million T cells. An early release that covered about 600 HLA-typed donors contained about 300 gigabases of sequencing data and 85 million to 100 million unique TCR sequences. Among the roughly 370 genotyped donors, about 83% belonged to the genetic ancestry cluster associated with self-reported Caucasian donors. The study aimed to test whether cataloging public T cell receptors could reveal signatures of past pathogen exposure. The study profiled the T cell repertoires of about 640 subjects by immunosequencing and related them to cytomegalovirus serostatus. Besides the first cohort of 666 subjects, a separate validation cohort made up of roughly 120 different subjects was used. To predict cytomegalovirus infection status, the study brought together high-throughput TCR immunosequencing, statistical association of individual TCRs with disease status, and machine learning. In a later analysis, previously published TCR beta repertoires from 500 to 750 donors were re-analyzed and high-resolution HLA genotyping was added so that TCR occurrence patterns could be studied. In the later analysis, no new phenotypic data were used to find candidate immune exposures; instead, reliance was placed on TCR beta sequences and their occurrence across donors. In an earlier analysis of several hundred of the donors, high-throughput TCR beta sequencing was used to judge whether each TCR beta V gene segment behaved as functional or pseudogenic. Donor age, sex, ethnicity and CMV serostatus were compiled together with the repertoire data. A later genetic analysis used genome-wide SNP genotypes for about 60% of the roughly 700 donors, treating that subset as a discovery cohort. Every discovery cohort repertoire had been produced on one sequencing platform. HLA typing included class I and class II loci at four-digit resolution. Typing coverage differed by locus: A, B, C, DRB1 and DQB1 were typed in roughly 620-640 donors, DQA1 in 522, DPA1 in 600 to 610, and DPB1 in about 450. Because of strong linkage in the cohort, five DR-DQ haplotypes were treated as single units for association and clustering. Among under 450 genotyped donors of the cohort, an average of around 240,000 unique TCR beta nucleotide sequences were sequenced per donor, roughly 20% of them non-productive. Overall results and qualifications from the work: A later analysis reported that several top co-occurrence clusters appeared linked to parvovirus B19, influenza, CMV and Epstein-Barr virus. When HLA alleles, especially DR and DQ, strongly co-occurred, TCR associations were difficult to assign to individual alleles. Because the 87-base-pair reads could not distinguish some IMGT-functional V segments, including TRBV6-2 and TRBV6-3, those segments were excluded. In a later genetic analysis, fewer N-insertions in productive TCRs were reported among donors in an Asian-associated ancestry cluster than the approximately 630-donor mean. In a later analysis, HLA-associated TCR beta chains showed more clonal expansion and lower generation probabilities than non-associated chains that were equally common. Because HLA typing was missing for some donors at each locus, association tests included only the typed subset. Roughly uniform sequencing depth across donors was assumed in presence/absence analyses, although this assumption may not hold. The sequencing pipeline was judged likely to have produced a cluster of highly shared sequence variants as a technical artifact. For the cohort, immune exposure information was limited to CMV serostatus. A later analysis associated about 18,000 TCR beta sequences with specific HLA alleles at a false discovery rate of 0.05. The study gave a list of 150 to 200 TCR beta chains associated with cytomegalovirus. The classifier was reported to diagnose cytomegalovirus status with high specificity and sensitivity in both the original cohort and the validation cohort. In a later genetic analysis, a missense DCLRE1C variant was associated with V-gene and J-gene trimming of TCR beta chains, and the association was replicated in an independent cohort. Because counts were too low, roughly 17 rarely observed V segments, including chromosome 9 orphons, were left out of the earlier analysis of about 500 of the donors. In this cohort, only TCR beta chains were sequenced, and detectable features were limited by the absence of alpha or paired-chain data. Broadly in line with IMGT annotations, most TCR beta V segments showed up in productive rearrangements about 87% or about 30% of the time in an earlier analysis of 587 of the donors. In a later analysis, most CMV-associated TCR beta chains were found to appear HLA-restricted, with HLA associations seemingly driven largely by CMV exposure. Correlated functional status among segregating V segments might be attributable to linkage disequilibrium, but an unknown experimental factor could not be ruled out. In a later analysis, TCR association rates were found to vary across HLA loci, with the most associated TCRs seen for DRB1 alleles and the fewest for HLA-C alleles. According to the authors, the approach could potentially be generalized to other disease states and immunological phenotypes. A few of the identified cytomegalovirus-associated TCR beta chains were confirmed in vitro to be specific for cytomegalovirus antigens. Most TCR sequences were seen in very few donors, while some public TCRs were found in many individuals. A further reported finding was that TCR beta sequences accurately predicted the HLA-A and HLA-B alleles for most subjects in the first cohort.

Library preparation employed the immunoSEQ multiplex PCR assay. A mixture of 60 forward primers for TCR Vbeta segments and 13 reverse primers for TCR Jbeta segments was used in the multiplex PCR. The CDR3 region of rearranged TCR beta genes was amplified from genomic DNA by a multiplex PCR assay. Amplified TCR beta libraries were sequenced as 87-base-pair reads on the Illumina HiSeq System. Regarding the original processing steps: A later analysis tallied 70 million to 100 million unique TCR beta chains across the 600 to 700 repertoires, and approximately 11 million of those chains were shared by two or more donors. To remove PCR and sequencing errors, raw reads were error-corrected and collapsed into unique sequences using a nearest-neighbor algorithm that merged closely related sequences. V, D and J gene segments were assigned by aligning CDR3 sequences to IMGT reference sequences. For a sequence to be retained, a match of at least six nucleotides was required to both a V gene segment and a J gene segment. Rearrangements were called productive when the CDR3 lacked stop codons and stayed in frame with V and J; all others were non-productive. CDR3 was defined according to IMGT convention as the region running from the second conserved V-encoded cysteine to the conserved J-encoded phenylalanine. The earlier analysis of about 530 of the donors excluded any sequence lacking an unambiguous match to a single V gene segment. An earlier analysis of almost 600 of the donors classified V segments as functional when productive rearrangements were above 56.7% and as segregating when the standard deviation between donors was above 5%. A statistical classification framework was developed to diagnose cytomegalovirus status using the catalog of TCR beta chain sequences. V and J gene assignment, in a later analysis, came from comparing TCR nucleotide sequences with IMGT/GENE-DB human TR gene sequences. The TCRdist pipeline was used in a later analysis to assign CDR3 sequences and most-parsimonious VDJ recombination scenarios. In a later analysis, each TCR beta chain was defined by its CDR3 amino acid sequence together with its V-gene family, and reads lacking a unique V-gene family were excluded. In a later analysis, 450 to 600 highly shared, low-generation-probability nucleotide sequences were removed to address suspected cross-contamination and a sequencing artifact. In a later analysis, a clonal expansion index was calculated for each public chain from normalized within-repertoire ranks of inferred template counts. Generation probabilities in a later analysis came from a VDJ recombination model fitted to out-of-frame rearrangements, and those results were checked against IGoR. In a later analysis, hypergeometric tests were used to score TCR-TCR, TCR-HLA and TCR-CMV co-occurrence, with a repertoire-size bias correction applied to TCR pairs. False discovery rates were estimated in a later analysis by permuting HLA or CMV assignments 20 times. In a later analysis, co-occurring TCRs were grouped using DBSCAN, with TCRdist sequence similarity added in when clustering inside HLA-allele-positive subsets. Repertoires with fewer than 30,000 or more than 120,000 public chains, plus five repertoires with anomalous nucleotide sharing, were excluded from co-occurrence clustering. TCRdb's version of the immuneACCESS table is confined to in-frame rearrangements and falls short of the full clone set. An unresolved V gene accounts for under half of the shortfall where checked; the remainder is of unknown origin. The V and J calls and clone size are taken from that table; D and trimming were inferred from the DNA. The sample records approximately 61,000 clones, 55% to 70% of which are singletons. 3% to 3.5% of the sample is held by the ten biggest clonotypes.

The cohort comprised 710 or so healthy bone marrow donors. At the time of sampling, all cohort members were nominally healthy, though unrecorded immune exposures were likely present. The donor was CMV seronegative and was included in the group of 352 seronegative cohort members. A peripheral blood sample was collected from each donor, and TCR beta sequencing was performed on peripheral blood mononuclear cells. The Qiagen DNeasy Blood Extraction Kit was used to extract genomic DNA from the blood cell samples. From a lookup of the germline V gene, CDR1 and CDR2 are MDHEN and SYDVKM. From cysteine to phenylalanine, the CDR3 is 14 amino acids long. Only the CDR3 DNA is retained, 42 bases long and in frame from the first base. Here V drops 5 bases and J drops 4 bases, and the junction holds 6 bases not matched to any gene.

The source material was PBMCs. The receptor's source is a woman in her forties or fifties in good health and CMV-seronegative. The chain joins TRBV28 to TRBJ1-2; 8 junctional bases match TRBD1. The CDR3 loop reads CASSPTGGIYGYTF. The nucleotide sequence reads TGTGCCAGCAGTCCTACAGGGGGAATCTATGGCTACACCTTC.